A selection of T cell receptor beta chains follows, all from one sample in a study of early T cells in non-severe SARS-CoV-2 infection. TCRdb re-analysed the 5' RACE reads in MiXCR, keeping a single row per CDR3 protein. The sample includes tens of thousands of distinct CDR3 sequences, 4.7% of them seen just once. The sequenced sample consisted of whole blood. The receptors were sampled from an adult who was a healthcare worker with PCR-confirmed SARS-CoV-2 infection or an uninfected control (not recorded which). CDR3s include the opening cysteine and the closing phenylalanine or tryptophan. The order of the fields is clone size, V gene, J gene, D gene, CDR3 length, CDR3 DNA, CDR3 protein. A D gene is named only where the DNA matches it firmly. Only some rows state a clone size, as once, few, many or a class for expanded clones.

many,TRBV20-1,TRBJ2-1,TRBD1,17,TGCAGTGCTCCGGACAGGGGGACGTCCGGCTCCTACAATGAGCAGTTCTTC,CSAPDRGTSGSYNEQFF
few,TRBV7-3,TRBJ1-6,TRBD1,14,TGTGCCAGCAGCCCTGACAGGGCTAATTCACCCCTCCACTTT,CASSPDRANSPLHF
.,TRBV30,TRBJ2-1,TRBD1,12,TGTGCCTGGAGCCTGACAGGGAATGAGCAGTTCTTC,CAWSLTGNEQFF
medium-sized,TRBV24-1,TRBJ2-3,TRBD1,16,TGTGCCACCAGTGATCCCGGGACAGGGGACACAGATACGCAGTATTTT,CATSDPGTGDTDTQYF
medium-sized,TRBV6-6,TRBJ2-1,.,14,TGTGCCAGCACACTCCTTGGAGCCTACAATGAGCAGTTCTTC,CASTLLGAYNEQFF
many,TRBV4-3,TRBJ1-6,.,16,TGCGCCAGCAGCCAAGATATTTTTACAGGGAACCCACCCCTCCACTTT,CASSQDIFTGNPPLHF
many,TRBV20-1,TRBJ1-5,.,21,TGCAGTGCTAGAGATGATCGTTTGATCTCTGGAGCTCAACATAGCAATCAGCCCCAGCATTTT,CSARDDRLISGAQHSNQPQHF
.,TRBV2,TRBJ1-5,.,15,TGTGCCAGCAGTGAGACCCGGGGCGGCAATCAGCCCCAGCATTTT,CASSETRGGNQPQHF
.,TRBV29-1,TRBJ2-1,.,13,TGCAGCGTTGAAGTTGCGGCCTACAATGAGCAGTTCTTC,CSVEVAAYNEQFF
many,TRBV18,TRBJ2-5,.,13,TGTGCCAGCTCAGCTGGGACCGGCGAGACCCAGTACTTC,CASSAGTGETQYF
few,TRBV6-5,TRBJ2-2,.,15,TGTGCCAGCAGTTACTCGATTGGGGATACCGGGGAGCTGTTTTTT,CASSYSIGDTGELFF
few,TRBV12-3/TRBV12-4,TRBJ1-3,.,17,TGTGCCAGCAGGAGACCCCGGGACCGATACTCTGGAAACACCATATATTTT,CASRRPRDRYSGNTIYF
.,TRBV7-6,TRBJ2-7,.,14,TGTGCCAGCAGCACAGAGGAGGGTCCCTACGAGCAGTACTTC,CASSTEEGPYEQYF
.,TRBV29-1,TRBJ1-1,.,14,TGCAGCGTTGCTTCCGGACGGGAGAACACTGAAGCTTTCTTT,CSVASGRENTEAFF
many,TRBV5-5,TRBJ2-7,.,13,TGTGCCAGCAGCTTGGTAACAGTGCAAGAGCAGTACTTC,CASSLVTVQEQYF
many,TRBV27,TRBJ2-5,TRBD1,14,TGTGCCAGCAGCATGTACAGGGGCCAAGAGACCCAGTACTTC,CASSMYRGQETQYF
few,TRBV25-1,TRBJ1-2,TRBD1,13,TGTGCCAGCAGTGATTCAGGGGGCGTTGGCTACACCTTC,CASSDSGGVGYTF
.,TRBV19,TRBJ2-7,TRBD1,15,TGTGCCAGTAGCGTTCAGGGGGTTAGCTCCTACGAGCAGTACTTC,CASSVQGVSSYEQYF
many,TRBV15,TRBJ2-3,.,15,TGTGCCACCAGCACCGGAAGAAGGAACCCAGATACGCAGTATTTT,CATSTGRRNPDTQYF
many,TRBV3-1,TRBJ2-3,.,12,TGTGCCAGCAGCGTCGTCACAGATACGCAGTATTTT,CASSVVTDTQYF
.,TRBV19,TRBJ2-6,TRBD1,21,TGTGCCAGTAGTATAACTTGGGACAGGGATACCACCTTCTCTGGGGCCAACGTCCTGACTTTC,CASSITWDRDTTFSGANVLTF
.,TRBV4-3,TRBJ1-6,TRBD1,15,TGCGCCAGCAGCCGGGGAGGACAGGACAATTCACCCCTCCACTTT,CASSRGGQDNSPLHF
many,TRBV7-9,TRBJ1-6,.,17,TGTGCCAGCAGCGGAAGCTACAGGAGCTCCTATAATTCACCCCTCCACTTT,CASSGSYRSSYNSPLHF
many,TRBV7-2,TRBJ2-5,.,12,TGTGCCAGCAGCTTAGAAGTAACAGCCAAGTACTTC,CASSLEVTAKYF
.,TRBV27,TRBJ1-2,.,12,TGTGCCAGCAGTTTCCCCGGGGATGGCTACACCTTC,CASSFPGDGYTF
many,TRBV11-3,TRBJ2-7,.,15,TGTGCCAGCAGCTTATATCTCCGCGAGGCCTACGAGCAGTACTTC,CASSLYLREAYEQYF
many,TRBV7-6,TRBJ2-1,.,11,TGTGCCAGCAGCTTGAGTGGTGAGCAGTTCTTC,CASSLSGEQFF
.,TRBV7-3,TRBJ2-3,.,15,TGTGCCAGCAGCTTATTGGGAAGGGACACAGATACGCAGTATTTT,CASSLLGRDTDTQYF
many,TRBV20-1,TRBJ1-2,.,16,TGCAGTGCTAGCCCGGCGACGGATACCACTAACTATGGCTACACCTTC,CSASPATDTTNYGYTF
many,TRBV10-3,TRBJ1-5,.,13,TGTGCCATTGGCGGAGGTAACAATCAGCCCCAGCATTTT,CAIGGGNNQPQHF
few,TRBV7-2,TRBJ1-6,.,17,TGTGCCAGCAGCCCCCTTTCCCAGAGCTCCTATAATTCACCCCTCCACTTT,CASSPLSQSSYNSPLHF
many,TRBV12-5,TRBJ1-2,.,13,TGTGCTAGTTCCCGGGGAGATGGCTATGGCTACACCTTC,CASSRGDGYGYTF
many,TRBV7-2,TRBJ1-1,.,14,TGTGCCAGCAGCTTAGAACAGAGGAACACTGAAGCTTTCTTT,CASSLEQRNTEAFF
.,TRBV11-2,TRBJ2-1,.,16,TGTGCCAGCAGCATAGATCCAGTAAGCTCCTACAATGAGCAGTTCTTC,CASSIDPVSSYNEQFF
few,TRBV4-3,TRBJ2-7,.,16,TGCGCCAGCAGCCAAGGTCAGGCCCAACTAGACTACGAGCAGTACTTC,CASSQGQAQLDYEQYF
many,TRBV7-9,TRBJ1-5,.,16,TGTGCCAGCAGCTCCCCTGCTGAAGTTGGCGGACAGCCCCAGCATTTT,CASSSPAEVGGQPQHF
many,TRBV29-1,TRBJ1-5,TRBD1,13,TGCAGCGTTGCAGATACAGGGGGTCAGCCCCAGCATTTT,CSVADTGGQPQHF
few,TRBV10-1,TRBJ2-5,.,13,TGCGCCAGCAGTGAAGGACTACAAGAGACCCAGTACTTC,CASSEGLQETQYF
.,TRBV7-9,TRBJ2-3,.,15,TGTGCCAGCAGCTTAGTGGGTGGAAGCACAGATACGCAGTATTTT,CASSLVGGSTDTQYF
many,TRBV20-1,TRBJ2-1,.,14,TGCAGTGCCAGGGCGCAGACTGGGCGGAATGAGCAGTTCTTC,CSARAQTGRNEQFF
many,TRBV5-6,TRBJ2-5,.,15,TGTGCCAGCAGCTTGTTAGGTACAGGGCAAGAGACCCAGTACTTC,CASSLLGTGQETQYF